These 12 T cell receptor beta chains share one sample of origin, sequenced in a study of T cells after yellow fever vaccination. TCRdb redid the calling of the 5' RACE reads with MiXCR, one entry per CDR3 protein. The sample lists more than 450,000 distinct CDR3 sequences, around a fifth occurring once. The sample consisted of PBMCs, taken about 21 days after the first yellow fever vaccination. Receptor source: a man between 18 and 29 years old who received the YFV17D yellow fever vaccine.

The chain recombines TRBV7-2 with TRBJ2-1; TRBD1 matches 10 bases. Trimming took 5 bases from V and 7 from J; bases not matched to a gene: 8. Germline V CDR1 and CDR2: SGHTA, FQGNSA. The CDR3 length is 15 residues. CDR3 nucleotide sequence: TGTGCCAGCAGCCGAAGACAGGGGGCAAGGAATGAGCAGTTCTTC. Protein product: CASSRRQGARNEQFF.

The chain couples TRBV28 to TRBJ2-5; a possible D gene is TRBD1 (5 bases). This CDR3 is 15 amino acids long. CDR1 is MDHEN and CDR2 is SYDVKM in the germline V gene. Trimming took 5 bases from V and 4 from J, leaving 17 bases between them. CDR3 residues: CASSLARVGLETQYF. DNA for the CDR3: TGTGCCAGCAGTCTGGCCAGGGTAGGTTTAGAGACCCAGTACTTC.

V gene TRBV4-1 combines with J gene TRBJ2-2, with a tentative D call TRBD2 (5 bases). Per germline, CDR1 MGHRA and CDR2 YSYEKL. Trimming pared 4 bases from V and 1 base from J, leaving 10 bases between. The CDR3 is 15 residues long. CDR3 residues: CASSPVRGNTGELFF. CDR3 bases: TGCGCCAGCAGCCCGGTTCGGGGGAACACCGGGGAGCTGTTTTTT.

This clonotype was observed a few times. The rearrangement uses TRBV6-2 or TRBV6-3 and TRBJ1-2; TRBD1 might be the D (5 bases). Germline assignment: CDR1 MNHEY and CDR2 SVGEGT. Trimming removed 1 base at V and 4 bases at J, with 13 bases between. The CDR3 is 15 residues long. CDR3 residues: CASSYFSGAGYGYTF. The CDR3 DNA sequence: TGTGCCAGCAGTTACTTTTCTGGGGCTGGCTATGGCTACACCTTC.

The chain links TRBV7-2 to TRBJ1-2, with 7 nucleotides matching TRBD1. V lost 5 bases and J lost 3; bases outside the gene matches: 3. This CDR3 is 13 amino acids long. CDR1 and CDR2 from the germline V gene are SGHTA and FQGNSA. CDR3 sequence: CASSRGQYYGYTF. CDR3 nucleotides: TGTGCCAGCAGCCGGGGACAGTACTATGGCTACACCTTC.

Only a few counts were recorded for this clonotype. This chain connects TRBV12-3 or TRBV12-4 to TRBJ2-3, with 14 positions matching TRBD2. The CDR3 consists of 17 residues. With 7 bases clipped from V and 2 bases from J, the junction kept 8 bases outside the gene matches. CDR3 loop: CASTLGLAGGYTDTQYF. In nucleotides, the CDR3 is TGTGCCAGCACCCTTGGACTAGCGGGGGGATACACAGATACGCAGTATTTT.

The chain links TRBV6-1 to TRBJ2-5, with 7 nucleotides matching TRBD2. Germline trimming cut 5 bases from V and 3 bases from J; bases unmatched to any gene: 12. The CDR3 contains 16 residues. Germline CDR1 is MNHNS and CDR2 is SASEGT. CDR3 region: CASSPFRMAGEETQYF. For the CDR3, the DNA is TGTGCCAGCAGTCCATTCCGGATGGCGGGGGAAGAGACCCAGTACTTC.

This clonotype was seen more than once but under ten times. The rearrangement joins TRBV4-3 to TRBJ2-5; D might be TRBD2 (5 bases). V gave up 2 bases and J gave up 5 bases, with 15 bases separating them. The germline V gene encodes CDR1 LGHNA and CDR2 YSLEER. This CDR3 is 15 amino acids long. CDR3: CASSQRTRTWETQYF. CDR3 bases: TGCGCCAGCAGCCAACGGACTCGTACATGGGAGACCCAGTACTTC.

The chain carries TRBV11-2 and TRBJ1-4; no firm D call. Germline CDR1 SGHAT, CDR2 FQNNGV. The CDR3 has 14 residues. V was shortened by 3 bases and J by 4 bases, with 9 bases between the two germline ends. CDR3 nucleotide sequence: TGTGCCAGCAGCTTCGGGGATATTAATGAAAAACTGTTTTTT. This sequence encodes CASSFGDINEKLFF.

The chain has TRBV20-1 and TRBJ1-2; 9 positions match TRBD1. Germline V gene sequence: CDR1 DFQATT, CDR2 SNEGSKA (reference sequence). The CDR3 length is 11 residues. CDR3 in amino acids: CRTGGAGGYTF. For the CDR3, the DNA is TGCAGAACAGGGGGCGCGGGGGGCTACACCTTC.

This rearrangement joins TRBV15 to TRBJ2-5; possible D gene TRBD2, 6 bases. Deletions cut 11 bases from V and 5 bases from J, with 18 bases between. The CDR3 spans 13 residues. Germline V gives CDR1 LNHNV, CDR2 YYDKDF (reference sequence). The CDR3, as DNA: TGTGCCGCTGCGGGAAGTCGTGGGGAGACCCAGTACTTC. It specifies CAAAGSRGETQYF.

This clonotype was recorded a few times. This rearrangement joins TRBV11-1 to TRBJ1-1; D not resolved. The V end was cut by 6 bases, the J end by 1 base, with 18 bases between. Germline V gene sequence: CDR1 SGHAT, CDR2 FQDESV (reference sequence). CDR3 size: 16 residues. CDR3 sequence: CASSGRGQAWNTEAFF. The CDR3 DNA is TGTGCCAGCAGTGGTAGAGGGCAGGCTTGGAACACTGAAGCTTTCTTT.